This is a list of T cell receptor beta chains from one sample in a study of shared clonotypes between healthy human individuals. TCRdb's table, derived via immunoSEQ multiplex PCR, lists solely in-frame clones and lacks some. This sample has more than 450,000 clones, with approximately 79% found just once. Sequencing input: PBMCs. The source of these receptors is a woman aged 40-49 years in good health. Some clones in this sample may be carry-over from other donors' samples. Both conserved end residues are part of each CDR3. D genes are given only for firm matches. The listing skips clone size in some rows; elsewhere it reads once, few, many or a size class.

TRBJ2-1 | many | TRBV28 | TRBD2 | CASTTNKAGGTYNEQFF | TGTGCCAGCACTACTAATAAAGCGGGAGGAACCTACAATGAGCAGTTCTTC
TRBJ1-5 | . | TRBV5-8 | . | CASSLVDQPQHF | TGTGCCAGCAGCTTGGTCGATCAGCCCCAGCATTTT
TRBJ2-1 | . | TRBV7-7 | TRBD1 | CASSGTGRFNEQFF | TGTGCTAGCAGCGGGACAGGGCGATTTAATGAGCAGTTCTTC
TRBJ1-2 | . | TRBV19 | . | CASSIETGLYGYTF | TGTGCCAGTAGTATAGAGACAGGACTCTATGGCTACACCTTC
TRBJ2-1 | . | TRBV7-6 | TRBD2 | CASSRPGLALAGAMGEQFF | TGTGCCAGCAGCCGACCGGGACTAGCTTTAGCGGGAGCAATGGGTGAGCAGTTCTTC
TRBJ2-2 | . | TRBV18 | TRBD1 | CASSPPGTGLNTGELFF | TGTGCCAGCTCACCGCCCGGGACAGGGCTTAACACCGGGGAGCTGTTTTTT
TRBJ2-1 | once | TRBV19 | TRBD2 | CASKTLAGANEQFF | TGTGCCAGCAAGACACTAGCGGGAGCCAATGAGCAGTTCTTC
TRBJ1-5 | . | TRBV10-2 | . | CASNLGAGVPQHF | TGCGCCAGCAACCTCGGAGCGGGTGTGCCCCAGCATTTT
TRBJ1-4 | . | TRBV30 | . | CAWRAVWGKLLF | TGTGCCTGGAGGGCGGTTTGGGGAAAACTGCTTTTT
TRBJ1-4 | . | TRBV18 | . | CASSGGQNEKLFF | TGTGCCAGCTCAGGGGGGCAGAATGAAAAACTGTTTTTT
TRBJ1-4 | few | TRBV7-9 | . | CASSPSLATNEKLFF | TGTGCCAGCAGCCCCTCCCTTGCAACTAATGAAAAACTGTTTTTT
TRBJ2-7 | few | TRBV5-1 | . | CASSLTGARTYEQYF | TGCGCCAGCAGCTTGACAGGAGCTCGAACCTACGAGCAGTACTTC
TRBJ2-5 | . | TRBV30 | TRBD1 | CAWGQGLTQYF | TGTGCCTGGGGACAGGGCTTGACCCAGTACTTC
TRBJ1-2 | . | TRBV2 | . | CASTQARSTDGYTF | TGTGCCAGCACTCAGGCCCGAAGTACGGATGGCTACACCTTC
TRBJ2-5 | . | TRBV6-6 | . | CASNPTGRGALETQYF | TGTGCCAGCAACCCGACCGGCAGGGGCGCGCTAGAGACCCAGTACTTC